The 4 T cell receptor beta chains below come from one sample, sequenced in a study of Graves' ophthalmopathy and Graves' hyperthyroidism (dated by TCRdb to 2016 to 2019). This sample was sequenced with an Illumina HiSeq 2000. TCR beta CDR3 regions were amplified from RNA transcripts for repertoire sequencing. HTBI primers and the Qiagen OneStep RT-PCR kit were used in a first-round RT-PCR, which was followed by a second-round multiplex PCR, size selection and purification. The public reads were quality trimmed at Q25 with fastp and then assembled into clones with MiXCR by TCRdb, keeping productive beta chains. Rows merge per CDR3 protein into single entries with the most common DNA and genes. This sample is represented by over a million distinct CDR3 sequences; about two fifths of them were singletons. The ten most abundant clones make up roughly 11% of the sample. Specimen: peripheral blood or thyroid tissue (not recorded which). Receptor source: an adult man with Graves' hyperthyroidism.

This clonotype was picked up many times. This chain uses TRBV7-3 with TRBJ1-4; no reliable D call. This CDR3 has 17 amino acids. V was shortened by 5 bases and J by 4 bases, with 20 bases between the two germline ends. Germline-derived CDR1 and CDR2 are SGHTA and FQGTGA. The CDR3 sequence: CASSAVGLNPYNEKLFF. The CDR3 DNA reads TGTGCCAGCAGCGCGGTCGGGCTCAACCCCTATAATGAAAAACTGTTTTTT.

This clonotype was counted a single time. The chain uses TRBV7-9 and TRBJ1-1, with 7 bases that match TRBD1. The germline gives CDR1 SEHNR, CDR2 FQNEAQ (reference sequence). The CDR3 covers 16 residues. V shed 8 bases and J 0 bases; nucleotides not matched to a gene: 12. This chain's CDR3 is CASRTERDSLNTEAFF. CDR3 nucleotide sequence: TGTGCCAGCCGAACCGAACGGGACAGTCTGAACACTGAAGCTTTCTTT.

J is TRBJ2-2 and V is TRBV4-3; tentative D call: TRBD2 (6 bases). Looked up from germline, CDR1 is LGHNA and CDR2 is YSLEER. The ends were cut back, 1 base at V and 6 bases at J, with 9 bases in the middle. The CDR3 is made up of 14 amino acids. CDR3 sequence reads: CASSQGVAAGELFF. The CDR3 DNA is TGCGCCAGCAGCCAAGGAGTAGCGGCCGGGGAGCTGTTTTTT.

CDR3 bases: TGTGCCAGCAGTTACCGACGGAACTCTGGAAACACCATATATTTT. Its protein is CASSYRRNSGNTIYF. This rearrangement joins TRBV28 to TRBJ1-3, with D unresolved. This CDR3 comprises 15 residues. Trimming left V 4 bases short and J 0 bases short, with 10 bases between. CDR1 and CDR2 from the germline V gene are MDHEN and SYDVKM.